This TCR beta chain is from a study of blood T cell repertoires in COVID-19. Repertoires were generated with immunoSEQ multiplex PCR, while TCRdb's copy carries only in-frame clones and drops some. The data contain 200,000 to 300,000 clones, roughly 81% of them singletons. Germline CDR1 is KGHDR and CDR2 is SFDVKD. V lost 9 bases, J lost 5 bases, and 16 bases stayed unmatched. This CDR3 is built from 16 residues. The V call is TRBV24-1, the J call TRBJ2-7; 9 positions match TRBD1. The sample taken for sequencing was peripheral blood. The sequence was obtained from a woman over 75 with COVID-19, enrolled during active disease. CDR3: CATGADTGGATDEQYF. DNA for the CDR3: TGTGCCACCGGGGCCGATACAGGGGGCGCGACGGACGAGCAGTACTTC.